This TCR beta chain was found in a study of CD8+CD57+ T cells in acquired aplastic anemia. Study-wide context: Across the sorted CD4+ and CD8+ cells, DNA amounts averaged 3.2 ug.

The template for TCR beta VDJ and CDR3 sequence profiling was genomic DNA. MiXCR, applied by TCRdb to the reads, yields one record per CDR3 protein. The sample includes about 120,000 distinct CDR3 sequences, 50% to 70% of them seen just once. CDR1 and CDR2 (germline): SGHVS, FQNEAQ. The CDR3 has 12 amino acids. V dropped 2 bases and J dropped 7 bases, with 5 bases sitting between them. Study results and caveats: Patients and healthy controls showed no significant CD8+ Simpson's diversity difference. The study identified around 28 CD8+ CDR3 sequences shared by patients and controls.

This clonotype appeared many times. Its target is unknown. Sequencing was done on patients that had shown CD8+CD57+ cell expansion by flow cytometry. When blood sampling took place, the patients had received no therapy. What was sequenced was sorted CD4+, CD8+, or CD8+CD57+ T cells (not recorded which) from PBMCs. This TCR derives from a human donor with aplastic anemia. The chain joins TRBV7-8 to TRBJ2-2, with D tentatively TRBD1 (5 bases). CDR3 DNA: TGTGCCAGCAGCTTAAGGGGCGGGGAGCTGTTTTTT. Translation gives CASSLRGGELFF.